This paragraph reports one T cell receptor (beta chain). As yet, its antigen is unknown. This record belongs to a study of CD8 T cells in ankylosing spondylitis. Study results and limitations: A motif in TCR beta, a set of eight or nine highly homologous variants, appeared characteristic of ankylosing spondylitis blood. From matched ankylosing spondylitis synovial fluid, disease-linked clones were reportedly recovered at significantly enriched levels.

TCRdb ran MiXCR on the 5' RACE reads and lists one entry per CDR3 protein. Among under 850,000 distinct CDR3 sequences, about 20% were seen once, and the ten largest hold under 20%. Trimming removed 1 base at V and 4 bases at J, with 16 bases between. This CDR3 comprises 16 residues. The germline V gene encodes CDR1 LNHNV and CDR2 YYDKDF (reference sequence). This TCR was recovered from a male donor with ankylosing spondylitis. The specimen sequenced was blood, either unsorted or a sorted T cell fraction (not recorded which). This sequence joins TRBV15 and TRBJ1-1; the D gene is possibly TRBD1 (6 bases). CDR3 coding DNA: TGTGCCACCAGCAGAGGGACAGCAAGTCTATTCACTGAAGCTTTCTTT. This sequence encodes CATSRGTASLFTEAFF.